Below, 20 T cell receptor beta chains from the same sample are listed, as sequenced in a study of shared clonotypes between healthy human individuals. Data came from immunoSEQ multiplex PCR; TCRdb stores just in-frame clones and leaves some out. The sample lists approximately 620,000 clones; more than 95% were seen once. Sequencing was performed on naive CD4+ T cells sorted from blood. Subset denoted: CD45RA+ positively selected. The receptors were gathered from a woman aged 30 to 39 in good health.

The chain links TRBV27 to TRBJ1-1; TRBD1 matches at 10 bases. Germline loops: CDR1 MNHEY, CDR2 SMNVEV (reference sequence). The CDR3 is 15 amino acids. With V trimmed by 3 bases and J by 1 base, 2 bases remained unmatched. The CDR3 protein is CASSFGDRGNTEAFF. The CDR3 DNA follows: TGTGCCAGCAGTTTCGGGGACAGGGGGAACACTGAAGCTTTCTTT.

This clone was detected only once. The chain carries TRBV5-1 and TRBJ2-7; 15 bases line up with TRBD2. Germline-derived CDR1 and CDR2 are SGHRS and YFSETQ. V shed 4 bases, J shed 5 bases, and the junction held 7 bases outside the gene matches. The CDR3 has 16 amino acids. The CDR3 DNA is TGCGCCAGCAGCCCGGGGACTAGCGGGAGGAGGAACGAGCAGTACTTC. This codes for CASSPGTSGRRNEQYF.

The chain carries TRBV4-1 and TRBJ2-3; D is perhaps TRBD2 (5 bases). Between the trimmed V and J ends, which lost 5 bases and 3 bases, there was a span of 15 bases. This CDR3 is built from 15 residues. Germline CDR1 MGHRA, CDR2 YSYEKL. For the CDR3, the DNA is TGCGCCAGCAGCGCCGGGTGGGAGCGAACAGATACGCAGTATTTT. Translating it yields CASSAGWERTDTQYF.

V gene TRBV4-1 combines with J gene TRBJ2-7, with a tentative D call TRBD1 (8 bases). The ends were cut back, 0 bases at V and 4 bases at J, with 13 bases in the middle. The CDR3 is 15 amino acids. CDR1 and CDR2 from the germline V gene are MGHRA and YSYEKL. In DNA form, the CDR3 reads TGCGCCAGCAGCCAAGACGGACAGGGAGGGTACGAGCAGTACTTC. It encodes CASSQDGQGGYEQYF.

The J gene is TRBJ2-5, the V gene TRBV5-1; perhaps TRBD1 as D (6 bases). Germline CDR1 and CDR2: SGHRS and YFSETQ. Trimming cost V 6 bases and J 1 base, with 16 bases left between them. The CDR3 has 15 amino acids. CDR3 bases: TGCGCCAGCAAGGGGGTGCGGGCACTCCAAGAGACCCAGTACTTC. It specifies CASKGVRALQETQYF.

The chain has TRBV7-3 and TRBJ2-3; 8 nucleotides line up with TRBD2. The germline V gene has CDR1 SGHTA and CDR2 FQGTGA. The V and J ends lost 6 bases and 0 bases, in that order; junction bases with no gene match: 5. The CDR3 has 15 residues. The CDR3 protein is CASSSGRGSTDTQYF. CDR3 DNA sequence: TGTGCCAGCAGTTCCGGGAGGGGAAGCACAGATACGCAGTATTTT.

This sequence joins TRBV5-1 and TRBJ2-5; 8 bases agree with TRBD2. The end of the DNA aligns better with TRBJ2-7, so the J call may be wrong. Germline V lookup: CDR1 SGHRS, CDR2 YFSETQ. This CDR3 is built from 17 residues. The CDR3 loop reads CASSLGVGASGLYEQYF. The CDR3, as DNA: TGCGCCAGCAGCTTGGGAGTCGGAGCTAGCGGGCTTTACGAGCAGTACTTC.

This clone was counted once. This chain connects TRBV16 to TRBJ2-2; D call uncertain. The CDR3 has 15 amino acids. Trimming removed 2 bases from V and 1 base from J, with 8 bases in between. Germline assignment: CDR1 KGHSY and CDR2 FQNENV. CDR3 sequence: CASSQRLENTGELFF. The CDR3 nucleotides read TGTGCCAGCAGCCAACGACTGGAGAACACCGGGGAGCTGTTTTTT. Combining the CDR3 with reference TRBV16 and TRBJ2-2 gives the whole variable domain GEEVAQTPKHLVRGEGQKAKLYCAPIKGHSYVFWYQQVLKNEFKFLISFQNENVFDETGMPKERFSAKCLPNSPCSLEIQATKLEDSAVYFCASSQRLENTGELFFGEGSRLTVL.

V and J are TRBV28 and TRBJ1-4, with 7 bases lining up with TRBD1. Germline CDR1 is MDHEN and CDR2 is SYDVKM. Trimming cost V 4 bases and J 8 bases; bases outside gene matches: 10. This CDR3 contains 15 residues. The CDR3 loop is CASSSQQGRSEKLFF. Here the CDR3 DNA reads TGTGCCAGCAGTTCCCAACAGGGGCGAAGCGAAAAACTGTTTTTT.

The chain uses TRBV18 and TRBJ2-7; TRBD1 might be the D (5 bases). This CDR3 comprises 14 residues. Trimming pared 4 bases from V and 1 base from J, leaving 11 bases between. Germline V gene lookup returns CDR1 KGHSH and CDR2 LQKENI. This CDR3 reads CASSRGDSSYEQYF. In DNA, the CDR3 is TGTGCCAGCTCACGAGGAGACAGTTCCTACGAGCAGTACTTC.

The CDR3 sequence: CASSGEQVQPQHF. As DNA, the CDR3 is TGTGCCAGCAGTGGAGAACAGGTCCAGCCCCAGCATTTT. The V and J genes are TRBV6-1 and TRBJ1-5, with D maybe TRBD1 (5 bases). Trimming cost V 4 bases and J 7 bases, with 11 bases left between them. Germline CDR1 reads MNHNS; CDR2 reads SASEGT. The CDR3 spans 13 residues.

The V gene is TRBV11-2, the J gene TRBJ1-1; D unresolved. Trimming cost V 1 base and J 5 bases, with 11 bases left between them. This CDR3 spans 14 amino acids. Germline V gene lookup returns CDR1 SGHAT and CDR2 FQNNGV. CDR3: CASSLGRTHTEAFF. Written as DNA, the CDR3 is TGTGCCAGCAGCTTAGGGCGGACTCATACTGAAGCTTTCTTT. Full variable domain (remainder filled in from reference TRBV11-2 and TRBJ1-1): EAGVAQSPRYKIIEKRQSVAFWCNPISGHATLYWYQQILGQGPKLLIQFQNNGVVDDSQLPKDRFSAERLKGVDSTLKIQPAKLEDSAVYLCASSLGRTHTEAFFGQGTRLTVV.

This rearrangement joins TRBV7-2 to TRBJ2-1, with 10 bases that match TRBD2. Germline V lookup: CDR1 SGHTA, CDR2 FQGNSA. V shed 5 bases and J 12 bases; nucleotides not matched to a gene: 13. The CDR3 is 15 residues long. The CDR3 DNA reads TGTGCCAGCAGCCGAGATTCCGGGACTAGCGAACGGCAGTTCTTC. This encodes CASSRDSGTSERQFF.

The chain links TRBV28 to TRBJ1-2, with D possibly TRBD1 on 6 matching bases. CDR3 length: 14 amino acids. The V gene's germline CDR1 is MDHEN and CDR2 SYDVKM. The V and J ends lost 6 bases and 0 bases respectively, with 11 bases between them. The CDR3 bases are TGTGCCAGCAGGAAACAGGGTACTAACTATGGCTACACCTTC. Its translation is CASRKQGTNYGYTF.

CDR3 sequence: CASSEASGSVNEQFF. The CDR3 coding sequence is TGTGCCAGCAGTGAGGCGAGCGGGAGTGTTAATGAGCAGTTCTTC. The chain carries TRBV6-4 and TRBJ2-1; the match to TRBD2 covers 8 bases. V trimming: 3 bases; J trimming: 7 bases; junction bases outside the gene matches: 8. This CDR3 has 15 amino acids. CDR1 MRHNA and CDR2 SNTAGT come from the germline V gene.

V is TRBV6-5 and J is TRBJ2-7; 7 nucleotides align to TRBD1. CDR1 and CDR2 (germline): MNHEY, SVGAGI. V gave up 0 bases and J gave up 7 bases; unmatched junction bases: 6. The CDR3 is 14 residues long. The CDR3 loop is CASSYSDRWWEQYF. The CDR3 DNA reads TGTGCCAGCAGTTACTCGGACAGGTGGTGGGAGCAGTACTTC.

The genes are TRBV2 and TRBJ1-2; no reliable D call. The CDR3 has 14 residues. V was shortened by 5 bases and J by 7 bases, with 17 bases between the two germline ends. Germline values: CDR1 SNHLY, CDR2 FYNNEI. The CDR3 region has the DNA TGTGCCAGCAGTAAGGAGTTCCAGAGGGTTGGCTACACCTTC. This codes for CASSKEFQRVGYTF.

V usage is TRBV10-2 and J usage is TRBJ2-3, with TRBD2 identical over 9 bases. In germline, CDR1 is WSHSY, CDR2 SAAADI. V trimming: 0 bases; J trimming: 5 bases; junction bases outside the gene matches: 9. The CDR3 loop spans 17 amino acids. CDR3 sequence (DNA): TGCGCCAGCAGTGAGTCGGTAAATAGCGGGGGCAAAGATACGCAGTATTTT. Its protein product is CASSESVNSGGKDTQYF.

V is TRBV27 and J is TRBJ2-1; tentatively, D is TRBD1 or TRBD2 (5 bases each). The CDR3 loop spans 15 amino acids. Germline loops: CDR1 MNHEY, CDR2 SMNVEV (reference sequence). Trimming took off 4 bases at V and 7 bases at J, with 17 bases between the two ends. The CDR3 is CASSSPGFTRNEQFF. The CDR3 nucleotides are TGTGCCAGCAGTTCTCCAGGGTTTACTAGAAATGAGCAGTTCTTC.

J is TRBJ2-7 and V is TRBV10-3, with 8 bases lining up with TRBD2. Trimming at V came to 0 bases and at J to 5 bases, leaving 3 bases not matched to a gene. There are 14 residues in the CDR3. Per germline, CDR1 ENHRY and CDR2 SYGVKD. This CDR3 is CAISESSGSDEQYF. The CDR3 region has the DNA TGTGCCATCAGTGAGTCGAGCGGGAGCGACGAGCAGTACTTC.